Following are 15 T cell receptor beta chains from one sample sequenced in a study of OX40 agonist ivuxolimab in advanced cancers. The repertoire was sequenced with immunoSEQ multiplex PCR; TCRdb's copy has only in-frame clones and lacks some. There are 15,000 to 20,000 clones in the sample; approximately 82% occur only once, and more than 9% lies in the top ten. The material sequenced was CD4+ or CD8+ T cells sorted from blood, taken in a trial of the OX40 agonist ivuxolimab. Every receptor here comes from an adult with an advanced solid tumor such as melanoma, head and neck, liver or kidney cancer.

The V gene is TRBV27, the J gene TRBJ1-1; D may be TRBD1 (6 bases). The CDR3 has 14 residues. Germline loops: CDR1 MNHEY, CDR2 SMNVEV (reference sequence). V lost 6 bases, J lost 3 bases, and 14 bases lay in between. The CDR3 bases are TGTGCCAGCAGCCCAGGGGTTATGGACACTGAAGCTTTCTTT. Translating gives CASSPGVMDTEAFF.

This chain links TRBV7-9 with TRBJ2-5, with D unresolved. This CDR3 has 15 residues. V shed 2 bases and J shed 3 bases, with 13 bases lying between them. CDR1 is SEHNR and CDR2 is FQNEAQ in the germline V gene (reference sequence). As DNA, the CDR3 is TGTGCCAGCAGCTTACGAAAGGCTCAGGAAGAGACCCAGTACTTC. Residues: CASSLRKAQEETQYF.

This chain connects TRBV7-2 to TRBJ2-3, with D possibly matching TRBD2 (6 bases). The length of the CDR3 is 17 residues. Germline CDR1 is SGHTA and CDR2 is FQGNSA. V dropped 4 bases and J dropped 6 bases, with 23 bases sitting between them. The CDR3 coding sequence is TGTGCCAGCAGCTCCGCTGGTCGGCGGACTACCGGGGATACGCAGTATTTT. As protein: CASSSAGRRTTGDTQYF. Together with reference TRBV7-2 and TRBJ2-3, the CDR3 gives the full variable domain: GAGVSQSPSNKVTEKGKDVELRCDPISGHTALYWYRQSLGQGLEFLIYFQGNSAPDKSGLPSDRFSAERTGGSVSTLTIQRTQQEDSAVYLCASSSAGRRTTGDTQYFGPGTRLTVL.

This clone was observed a few times. The chain uses TRBV15 and TRBJ1-5; 9 bases fit TRBD1. The CDR3 is 15 residues long. Unmatched junction bases numbered 8, after V lost 5 bases and J lost 6 bases. CDR1 is LNHNV and CDR2 is YYDKDF in the germline V gene (reference sequence). The CDR3 bases are TGTGCCACCAGCCCCTTTGACAGGGGGGGTCAGCCCCAGCATTTT. Translation gives CATSPFDRGGQPQHF.

This sequence joins TRBV5-1 and TRBJ2-3; 8 bases fit TRBD2. CDR1 is SGHRS, CDR2 YFSETQ, per germline. This CDR3 is 15 amino acids long. V dropped 1 base and J dropped 4; count of bases not matched to a gene: 5. CDR3 DNA sequence: TGCGCCAGCAGCTTGAGGACTAGCAGATCAGATACGCAGTATTTT. It specifies CASSLRTSRSDTQYF.

V gene TRBV28 combines with J gene TRBJ1-2; D not resolved. Germline CDR1 MDHEN, CDR2 SYDVKM. V gave up 8 bases and J gave up 4 bases, with 23 bases separating them. The CDR3 loop spans 16 amino acids. The CDR3 here is CASFKPGYRRSYGYTF. CDR3 nucleotide sequence: TGTGCCAGCTTCAAGCCGGGGTACCGGCGCAGCTATGGCTACACCTTC.

This sequence joins TRBV10-3 and TRBJ2-7, with D possibly being TRBD1 or TRBD2 (5 bases each). This CDR3 is 15 amino acids long. The germline CDR1 and CDR2 sequences are ENHRY and SYGVKD. The V gene lost 10 bases and the J gene lost 4 bases, with 23 bases spanning the gap. The CDR3 DNA reads as TGTGCCACTCTACTACTACCGGGACCGAAGTACGAGCAGTACTTC. It is translated as CATLLLPGPKYEQYF.

This clone is large (0.1 to 1%) by share. The CDR3: CASSQAPWTSGSYEQYF. The CDR3 nucleotides are TGCGCCAGCAGCCAAGCCCCCTGGACTAGCGGCTCCTACGAGCAGTACTTC. The chain joins TRBV4-3 to TRBJ2-7, with 10 bases that match TRBD2. The germline CDR1 and CDR2 sequences are LGHNA and YSLEER. The V gene end was trimmed by 1 base and the J gene end by 0 bases; junction bases not matched to a gene: 6. The CDR3 length is 17 residues.

The genes are TRBV6-1 and TRBJ2-1; no clear D gene. Germline assignment: CDR1 MNHNS and CDR2 SASEGT. With 4 bases removed from V and 6 bases from J, the gap between germline ends came to 13 bases. CDR3 size: 14 residues. CDR3 nucleotides: TGTGCCAGCAGTGTTCCTCAGCAGTCCAATGAGCAGTTCTTC. This sequence encodes CASSVPQQSNEQFF.

In this sample, this clone turned up a few times. The rearrangement links TRBV6-4 to TRBJ2-1; possibly TRBD2 for D (6 bases). Germline V gene lookup returns CDR1 MRHNA and CDR2 SNTAGT. The length of the CDR3 is 15 residues. V lost 8 bases to trimming and J lost 0 bases, with 14 bases between them. The CDR3 sequence: CASSPRLDSYNEQFF. DNA for the CDR3: TGTGCCAGCTCGCCCCGACTAGACTCCTACAATGAGCAGTTCTTC.

This sequence joins TRBV19 and TRBJ2-5; D possibly corresponds to TRBD1 (5 bases). V was shortened by 6 bases and J by 3 bases, with 17 bases between the two germline ends. Germline values: CDR1 LNHDA, CDR2 SQIVND (reference sequence). The CDR3 loop spans 15 amino acids. CDR3 sequence: CASSPARQPKETQYF. CDR3 bases: TGTGCCAGTAGCCCAGCCCGACAGCCGAAAGAGACCCAGTACTTC.

The chain uses TRBV11-2 and TRBJ2-5, with D unclear. V was cut by 3 bases and J by 2 bases, with 4 bases left in between. CDR1 and CDR2 (germline): SGHAT, FQNNGV. This CDR3 spans 12 amino acids. The CDR3: CASSFGQETQYF. CDR3 nucleotide sequence: TGTGCCAGCAGCTTCGGTCAAGAGACCCAGTACTTC.

This chain connects TRBV27 to TRBJ2-7; possible D gene TRBD2, 5 bases. Germline V gene sequence: CDR1 MNHEY, CDR2 SMNVEV (reference sequence). V lost 5 bases and J 1 base, leaving 15 bases between the germline ends. The CDR3 totals 15 residues. CDR3 in DNA: TGTGCCAGCAGTCCTGACCAGCGGCTATCCTACGAGCAGTACTTC. It translates to CASSPDQRLSYEQYF.

The chain recombines TRBV6-5 with TRBJ2-5; the D call may be TRBD1 or TRBD2 (5 bases each). V was clipped by 8 bases and J by 3 bases, with 13 bases between them. Germline CDR1 reads MNHEY; CDR2 reads SVGAGI. The CDR3 extends over 13 amino acids. The chain's CDR3 is CASGMGREETQYF. Here the CDR3 DNA reads TGTGCCAGCGGAATGGGACGGGAAGAGACCCAGTACTTC.

The rearrangement uses TRBV9 and TRBJ2-3, with TRBD2 matching 7 bases. Germline loops: CDR1 SGDLS, CDR2 YYNGEE. Losses at the gene ends were 3 bases for V and 4 bases for J; bases not matched to a gene: 5. The CDR3 is made up of 14 amino acids. CDR3 coding DNA: TGTGCCAGCAGCGAGGAGGGAGGGCCAGATACGCAGTATTTT. Translation: CASSEEGGPDTQYF.